This is a list of T cell receptor beta chains from one sample in a study of blood T cell repertoires in COVID-19. The method was immunoSEQ multiplex PCR; TCRdb's version includes in-frame clones alone and lacks a portion of them. The sample contains approximately 330,000 clones, roughly 86% of which appear only once. What was sequenced was PBMCs or T cells enriched from blood (not recorded which). These receptors all come from a woman aged 30 to 39 who had recovered from COVID-19. The CDR3 runs from the conserved cysteine through the conserved F or W. The order of the fields is clone size, J gene, V gene, D gene, CDR3 DNA, CDR3 protein. A D gene is named only where the DNA matches it firmly. Rows give clone size only sometimes, using once, few, many, or a class for an expanded clone.

clone size: .; J gene: TRBJ1-2; V gene: TRBV6-2/TRBV6-3; D gene: .; CDR3 DNA: TGTGCCAGCAGTTATCGACAGAATGGCTACACCTTC; CDR3 protein: CASSYRQNGYTF
clone size: .; J gene: TRBJ1-2; V gene: TRBV12-3/TRBV12-4; D gene: .; CDR3 DNA: TGTGCCAGCAGTTTACAGGGCTTCTATGGCTACACCTTC; CDR3 protein: CASSLQGFYGYTF
clone size: few; J gene: TRBJ1-1; V gene: TRBV7-9; D gene: TRBD1; CDR3 DNA: TGTGCCAGCAGCGTTAGACAGGGGCTGAACACTGAAGCTTTCTTT; CDR3 protein: CASSVRQGLNTEAFF
clone size: once; J gene: TRBJ2-1; V gene: TRBV11-3; D gene: .; CDR3 DNA: TGTGCCAGCAGCTTCTTTGGACACTACAATGAGCAGTTCTTC; CDR3 protein: CASSFFGHYNEQFF
clone size: once; J gene: TRBJ2-7; V gene: TRBV12-3/TRBV12-4; D gene: .; CDR3 DNA: TGTGCCAGCAGCCATTCCCCACGATCGAGGTACTTC; CDR3 protein: CASSHSPRSRYF
clone size: .; J gene: TRBJ2-1; V gene: TRBV18; D gene: TRBD2; CDR3 DNA: TGTGCCAGCTCACCGACCGGGACTAGCGACTACAATGAGCAGTTCTTC; CDR3 protein: CASSPTGTSDYNEQFF
clone size: .; J gene: TRBJ1-2; V gene: TRBV7-9; D gene: .; CDR3 DNA: TGTGCCAGCAGCACCCATGGACAGACGTGGGAAGGCTACACCTTC; CDR3 protein: CASSTHGQTWEGYTF
clone size: .; J gene: TRBJ2-7; V gene: TRBV5-5; D gene: TRBD1; CDR3 DNA: TGTGCCAGCACCTCCGGGACAGGGCAGGGCTACGAGCAGTACTTC; CDR3 protein: CASTSGTGQGYEQYF
clone size: .; J gene: TRBJ1-5; V gene: TRBV10-3; D gene: .; CDR3 DNA: TGTGCCATCAGTGAGGATGCGGGATCAAATCAGCCCCAGCATTTT; CDR3 protein: CAISEDAGSNQPQHF
clone size: .; J gene: TRBJ2-3; V gene: TRBV27; D gene: .; CDR3 DNA: TGTGCCAGCAGATCATGGGGGTGGTATGGACAGTCGGGCTCCACAGATACGCAGTATTTT; CDR3 protein: CASRSWGWYGQSGSTDTQYF
clone size: .; J gene: TRBJ1-2; V gene: TRBV4-2; D gene: TRBD1; CDR3 DNA: TGTGCCAGCAGCCAACTGGACAGGGGAAACTATGGCTACACCTTC; CDR3 protein: CASSQLDRGNYGYTF
clone size: .; J gene: TRBJ2-7; V gene: TRBV20-1; D gene: TRBD2; CDR3 DNA: TGCAGTGCTAGTATGTCTAGCGGGAGGACCTACGAGCAGTACTTC; CDR3 protein: CSASMSSGRTYEQYF
clone size: .; J gene: TRBJ1-4; V gene: TRBV6-6; D gene: TRBD1; CDR3 DNA: TGTGCCAGCAGTCACCCCCCGGACAGGGGGATAGGAAAACTGTTTTTT; CDR3 protein: CASSHPPDRGIGKLFF
clone size: .; J gene: TRBJ2-3; V gene: TRBV15; D gene: .; CDR3 DNA: TGTGCCACCAGCAGTGACAACACAGATACGCAGTATTTT; CDR3 protein: CATSSDNTDTQYF
clone size: few; J gene: TRBJ1-6; V gene: TRBV7-2; D gene: TRBD1; CDR3 DNA: TGTGCCAGCAGCCCAATGGGACAGGCTAATTCACCCCTCCACTTT; CDR3 protein: CASSPMGQANSPLHF
clone size: .; J gene: TRBJ1-2; V gene: TRBV11-2; D gene: .; CDR3 DNA: TGTGCCAGCAGCTTAAGTCGGGGGACGAACTATGGCTACACCTTC; CDR3 protein: CASSLSRGTNYGYTF
clone size: .; J gene: TRBJ1-5; V gene: TRBV29-1; D gene: .; CDR3 DNA: TGCAGCGTTCTGTGGGGAGAGGGTCAGCCCCAGCATTTT; CDR3 protein: CSVLWGEGQPQHF
clone size: .; J gene: TRBJ2-7; V gene: TRBV5-5; D gene: .; CDR3 DNA: TGTGCCAGCAGTTCGCCTCGAGGGTTCTGGGAGCAGTACTTC; CDR3 protein: CASSSPRGFWEQYF
clone size: .; J gene: TRBJ1-2; V gene: TRBV29-1; D gene: TRBD1; CDR3 DNA: TGCAGCGTTGGAAATCAGGGGGCGCGGGGCTATGGCTACACCTTC; CDR3 protein: CSVGNQGARGYGYTF
clone size: .; J gene: TRBJ2-1; V gene: TRBV9; D gene: .; CDR3 DNA: TGTGCCAGCAGCACAGGGACGAGCAATGAGCAGTTCTTC; CDR3 protein: CASSTGTSNEQFF
clone size: .; J gene: TRBJ1-5; V gene: TRBV19; D gene: .; CDR3 DNA: TGTGCCAGTAGTATTGGCCCATATAGCAATCAGCCCCAGCATTTT; CDR3 protein: CASSIGPYSNQPQHF
clone size: .; J gene: TRBJ1-1; V gene: TRBV18; D gene: .; CDR3 DNA: TGTGCCAGCTCGCCGAGAGGAGGGGCTGAAGCTTTCTTT; CDR3 protein: CASSPRGGAEAFF
clone size: .; J gene: TRBJ2-1; V gene: TRBV2; D gene: TRBD2; CDR3 DNA: TGTGCCAGCGAATCGTCCCGGGACTATCCCCTGGTGGTTCAGTTCTTC; CDR3 protein: CASESSRDYPLVVQFF
clone size: .; J gene: TRBJ1-2; V gene: TRBV7-9; D gene: TRBD1; CDR3 DNA: TGTGCCAGCAGCTCCCCGGGACAGGGTAACTATGGCTACACCTTC; CDR3 protein: CASSSPGQGNYGYTF
clone size: .; J gene: TRBJ2-6; V gene: TRBV21-1; D gene: .; CDR3 DNA: TGTGCCATCCAGCGGGAGAGCTCTGGGGCCAACGTCCTGACTTTC; CDR3 protein: CAIQRESSGANVLTF
clone size: once; J gene: TRBJ2-2; V gene: TRBV15; D gene: .; CDR3 DNA: TGTGCCACCAGCAGAGTCAGGGATATCGGGGAGCTGTTTTTT; CDR3 protein: CATSRVRDIGELFF
clone size: .; J gene: TRBJ2-7; V gene: TRBV4-1; D gene: TRBD2; CDR3 DNA: TGCGCCAGCAGCCTAAAATCGGGAGGGGCCTACGAGCAGTACTTC; CDR3 protein: CASSLKSGGAYEQYF
clone size: .; J gene: TRBJ1-5; V gene: TRBV7-6; D gene: .; CDR3 DNA: TGTGCCAGCAGAGATCCCCGGTTCGGTAGATATTGGAATCAGCCCCAGCATTTT; CDR3 protein: CASRDPRFGRYWNQPQHF
clone size: .; J gene: TRBJ2-3; V gene: TRBV13; D gene: .; CDR3 DNA: TGTGCCAGCAGCTTTACGAGGGAGAAATTCACAGATACGCAGTATTTT; CDR3 protein: CASSFTREKFTDTQYF
clone size: .; J gene: TRBJ1-2; V gene: TRBV20-1; D gene: .; CDR3 DNA: TGCAGTGCTAATAATGGCTACACCTTC; CDR3 protein: CSANNGYTF
clone size: .; J gene: TRBJ2-3; V gene: TRBV5-4; D gene: TRBD2; CDR3 DNA: TGTGCCAGCAGCCCAAGCGGGGGGAGAGGAGATACGCAGTATTTT; CDR3 protein: CASSPSGGRGDTQYF
clone size: .; J gene: TRBJ2-7; V gene: TRBV28; D gene: TRBD1; CDR3 DNA: TGTGCCAGTTTCGACAGGGTTTCCTACGAGCAGTACTTC; CDR3 protein: CASFDRVSYEQYF
clone size: .; J gene: TRBJ2-1; V gene: TRBV9; D gene: .; CDR3 DNA: TGTGCCAGCAGCTCACGGACTCAACCCTACAATGAGCAGTTCTTC; CDR3 protein: CASSSRTQPYNEQFF
clone size: .; J gene: TRBJ2-5; V gene: TRBV10-1; D gene: .; CDR3 DNA: TGCGCCAGCAGCCCACTACAAGGAGAGACCCAGTACTTC; CDR3 protein: CASSPLQGETQYF
clone size: .; J gene: TRBJ1-2; V gene: TRBV18; D gene: .; CDR3 DNA: TGTGCCAGCTCACCAGCGGCAGACTATGGCTACACCTTC; CDR3 protein: CASSPAADYGYTF
clone size: .; J gene: TRBJ2-3; V gene: TRBV9; D gene: .; CDR3 DNA: TGTGCCAGCAGCGTAGGGGTAGCGGATAGCACAGATACGCAGTATTTT; CDR3 protein: CASSVGVADSTDTQYF
clone size: .; J gene: TRBJ2-5; V gene: TRBV29-1; D gene: .; CDR3 DNA: TGCAGCCTAGAGAAGGAATCGGAGACCCAGTACTTC; CDR3 protein: CSLEKESETQYF
clone size: .; J gene: TRBJ2-7; V gene: TRBV27; D gene: .; CDR3 DNA: TGTGCCAGCAGTTTATGGACACCCACCGGGTACGAGCAGTACTTC; CDR3 protein: CASSLWTPTGYEQYF
clone size: .; J gene: TRBJ1-2; V gene: TRBV12-3/TRBV12-4; D gene: .; CDR3 DNA: TGTGCCAGCAGTTTTGACAGATATGGCTACACCTTC; CDR3 protein: CASSFDRYGYTF
clone size: .; J gene: TRBJ2-2; V gene: TRBV7-9; D gene: .; CDR3 DNA: TGTGCCAGCAGCTTATCGGGGGACACCGGGGAGCTGTTTTTT; CDR3 protein: CASSLSGDTGELFF
clone size: .; J gene: TRBJ1-5; V gene: TRBV6-1; D gene: .; CDR3 DNA: TGTGCCAGCAGTGAAGTCATAGGGGGGGGTCAGCCCCAGCATTTT; CDR3 protein: CASSEVIGGGQPQHF
clone size: .; J gene: TRBJ1-5; V gene: TRBV4-1; D gene: .; CDR3 DNA: TGCGCCAGCAGCCCGAGAGAGGGCAATCAGCCCCAGCATTTT; CDR3 protein: CASSPREGNQPQHF
clone size: .; J gene: TRBJ1-1; V gene: TRBV6-5; D gene: TRBD1; CDR3 DNA: TGTGCCAGCAGTTCACAGGGGACTGGACGAAACACTGAAGCTTTCTTT; CDR3 protein: CASSSQGTGRNTEAFF
clone size: .; J gene: TRBJ2-3; V gene: TRBV5-5; D gene: .; CDR3 DNA: TGTGCCAGCAGCTCCACTAGGATTAGCACAGATACGCAGTATTTT; CDR3 protein: CASSSTRISTDTQYF
clone size: .; J gene: TRBJ2-1; V gene: TRBV19; D gene: .; CDR3 DNA: TGTGCCAGTAGTATATCGTGGCAGAACAATGAGCAGTTCTTC; CDR3 protein: CASSISWQNNEQFF
clone size: once; J gene: TRBJ1-6; V gene: TRBV5-1; D gene: .; CDR3 DNA: TGCGCCAGCAGCTTGGACGGGGATTCACCCCTCCACTTT; CDR3 protein: CASSLDGDSPLHF
clone size: once; J gene: TRBJ1-4; V gene: TRBV4-1; D gene: .; CDR3 DNA: TGCGCCAGCAGCCAAGATAGAAGGGAGGGTGATGAAAAACTGTTTTTT; CDR3 protein: CASSQDRREGDEKLFF